This record covers a single T cell receptor beta chain. No antigen is known for it. No base qualities exist here, and no much larger clone lies one base off it. The method behind the library was the immunoSEQ multiplex PCR assay. For TCR sequencing, RNA was extracted from every sample and reverse transcribed into cDNA to serve as template. SuperScript III was used for first-strand cDNA synthesis, primed with a 2:1 mix of oligo-dT and random hexamers. Amplification bias was assessed with a synthetic immune receptor repertoire, and residual bias was removed computationally. In the authors' own workflow: Raw reads were preprocessed to remove errors, and CDR3 was defined according to IMGT conventions as the region from the conserved cysteine to phenylalanine. Clonality was computed by normalizing Shannon entropy by log2 of the number of productive unique TCRs and subtracting the result from 1. Whether each scalp clone was CD4 or CD8 was inferred by checking scalp TCRbeta sequences against the CD4 and CD8 repertoires from sorted blood. Imported from immuneACCESS, the table was reduced by TCRdb to in-frame sequences with V and J called. These copies leave out some clones; in studies compared against another copy, an unresolved V gene accounts for under half, and the cause of the remainder is not known. Clone size and the V and J calls come from that table; the DNA yielded D and trimming. Counted in this sample were tens of thousands of clones; around 80% of them appeared once. Around a fifth of the sample belongs to the ten largest clones.

These data come from a study of CD8+ T cells in alopecia areata (dated by TCRdb to about 2018). For context, the study as a whole: To study T cell clonal expansion in alopecia areata, the researchers applied high-throughput TCRbeta sequencing to both the C3H/HeJ mouse model and human patients. Scalp tissue and sorted CD4+ and CD8+ peripheral blood T cells from patchy and totalis/universalis alopecia areata patients and from healthy controls were covered by human TCRbeta sequencing. Clonality in the scalp was compared among normal scalp (n=4), patchy alopecia areata scalp (n=8), and alopecia totalis/universalis scalp (n=8). RNA was obtained with the PAXgene miRNA kit for fixed scalp, the miRNeasy kit for PBMCs, and the RNeasy kit for mouse skin. TCRbeta CDR3 regions were amplified by immunoSEQ multiplex PCR using 35 Vbeta forward and 13 Jbeta reverse primers.

At the junction V is shortened by 1 base and J by 6 bases, with 8 bases in between. Including cysteine and phenylalanine, the CDR3 has 13 amino acids. CDR3 DNA only is kept here, 39 bases in frame from base 1. The germline V gene (reference sequence) gives CDR1 as SEHNR and CDR2 as FQNEAQ. Lesional scalp punch biopsies and peripheral blood were obtained from alopecia areata patients. PBMCs were separated by density centrifugation and stained for CD3, CD4 and CD8, after which CD4+ and CD8+ T cells were sorted on a FACSAria. As part of a multicenter biomarker study, untreated alopecia areata patients were recruited. In five patients from the biomarker study, blood CD8+ T cells were sorted further into NKG2D-low and NKG2D-high fractions. What the study reported, not specific to this receptor: Scalp TCR repertoire analysis is complicated because resident alphabeta T cells in normal human skin are also sequenced, whereas mouse skin is dominated by gammadelta T cells. Compared with mice, TCR sequences shared between patients were less clear, possibly partly because of HLA diversity across the patient population. Compared with normal scalp, lesional scalp, particularly in alopecia totalis/universalis, had higher clonality and more expanded CD8+ clones, which suggests antigenic drive.

The sequenced material came from NKG2D-low CD8+ T cells sorted from blood. The cell subset or site label of this sample denotes: sorted CD8+ NKG2D-low blood T cells. The clonotype was recovered from a human donor with alopecia areata. The rearrangement combines TRBV7-9 with TRBJ2-3; a confident D gene designation cannot be given. The DNA sequence is given as TGTGCCAGCAGCTTAGGCCTCGGTGATACGCAGTATTTT. The encoded protein is CASSLGLGDTQYF.